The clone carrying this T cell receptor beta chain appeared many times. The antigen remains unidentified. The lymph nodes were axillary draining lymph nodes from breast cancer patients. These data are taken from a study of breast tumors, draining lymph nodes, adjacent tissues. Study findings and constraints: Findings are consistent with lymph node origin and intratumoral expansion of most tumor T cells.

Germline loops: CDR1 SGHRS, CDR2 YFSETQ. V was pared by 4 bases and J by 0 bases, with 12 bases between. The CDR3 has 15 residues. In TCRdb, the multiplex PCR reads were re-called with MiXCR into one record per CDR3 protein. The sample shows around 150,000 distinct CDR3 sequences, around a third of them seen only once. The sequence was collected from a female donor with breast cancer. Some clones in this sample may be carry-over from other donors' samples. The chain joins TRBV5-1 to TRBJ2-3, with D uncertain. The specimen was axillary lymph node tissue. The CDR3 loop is CASSPDRTSTDTQYF. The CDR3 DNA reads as TGCGCCAGCAGCCCTGATCGGACCAGCACAGATACGCAGTATTTT.